One sample yielded the 28 T cell receptor beta chains listed below, sequenced in a study of cytomegalovirus exposure and HLA in healthy donors. The PCR had 60 Vbeta and 13 Jbeta primers. Generated by immunoSEQ multiplex PCR, the TCRdb table keeps only in-frame clones and is missing some. Of about 160,000 clones in the sample, around four fifths were seen once. The sample taken for sequencing was PBMCs. The receptors were sampled from a young man in good health and CMV-seronegative.

The rearrangement links TRBV10-3 to TRBJ2-2, with 7 bases fitting TRBD2. Germline loops: CDR1 ENHRY, CDR2 SYGVKD. J gave up 3 bases and V 0 bases, and 4 bases lay outside the gene matches. The CDR3 has 16 amino acids. CDR3 sequence reads: CAISESAGRDTGELFF. The CDR3 DNA sequence: TGTGCCATCAGTGAGTCGGCAGGGAGGGACACCGGGGAGCTGTTTTTT.

In its sample, this clone was seen once. The chain has TRBV2 and TRBJ2-7; tentative D call: TRBD2 (5 bases). Trimming cost V 4 bases and J 5 bases, with 18 bases left between them. Germline CDR1 reads SNHLY; CDR2 reads FYNNEI. The CDR3 length is 15 residues. The CDR3: CASSGPGRGTDEQYF. CDR3 bases: TGTGCCAGCAGTGGCCCCGGACGGGGAACGGACGAGCAGTACTTC. Drawing the rest from reference TRBV2 and TRBJ2-7, the complete variable domain is EPEVTQTPSHQVTQMGQEVILRCVPISNHLYFYWYRQILGQKVEFLVSFYNNEISEKSEIFDDQFSVERPDGSNFTLKIRSTKLEDSAMYFCASSGPGRGTDEQYFGPGTRLTVT.

This CDR3 is CASTADRARHVPQHF. CDR3 nucleotides: TGTGCCAGTACCGCGGACAGGGCTAGGCATGTCCCCCAGCATTTT. The chain is built from TRBV19 and TRBJ1-5; 8 bases are shared with TRBD1. Germline V gene data show CDR1 as LNHDA and CDR2 as SQIVND (reference sequence). The CDR3 length is 15 residues. The V gene end was trimmed by 7 bases and the J gene end by 10 bases; junction bases not matched to a gene: 15. The variable domain in full, completed from reference TRBV19 and TRBJ1-5, reads DGGITQSPKYLFRKEGQNVTLSCEQNLNHDAMYWYRQDPGQGLRLIYYSQIVNDFQKGDIAEGYSVSREKKESFPLTVTSAQKNPTAFYLCASTADRARHVPQHFGDGTRLSIL.

This chain's CDR3 is CASSLTGAYSYNEQFF. The DNA for the CDR3 is TGTGCCAGCAGCTTAACGGGAGCTTACTCCTACAATGAGCAGTTCTTC. The J gene is TRBJ2-1, the V gene TRBV7-3; possibly TRBD2 for D (5 bases). The CDR3 totals 16 residues. The germline gives CDR1 SGHTA, CDR2 FQGTGA. Trimming shortened V by 0 bases and J by 0 bases, and 9 bases separated the two germline ends.

This sequence joins TRBV11-3 and TRBJ2-7; tentative D call: TRBD2 (5 bases). The CDR3 loop spans 12 amino acids. Trimming pared 5 bases from V and 5 bases from J, leaving 10 bases between. CDR1 is SGHNT, CDR2 YENEEA, per germline. The CDR3 reads CASSLGVNEQYF. CDR3 nucleotides: TGTGCCAGCAGCCTGGGAGTGAACGAGCAGTACTTC.

The CDR3 loop reads CAWSPGGGYGYTF. Written as DNA, the CDR3 is TGTGCCTGGAGCCCGGGGGGTGGCTATGGCTACACCTTC. The rearrangement uses TRBV30 and TRBJ1-2; the D gene is possibly TRBD1 (5 bases). Per germline, CDR1 GTSNPN and CDR2 SVGIG (reference sequence). The CDR3 spans 13 residues. V dropped 3 bases and J dropped 4 bases, with 12 bases sitting between them.

The gene calls are TRBV10-3 and TRBJ1-4, with D perhaps matching TRBD1 (5 bases). Between the trimmed V and J ends, which lost 10 bases and 0 bases, there was a span of 27 bases. The CDR3 extends over 19 amino acids. Germline V gene sequence: CDR1 ENHRY, CDR2 SYGVKD. The CDR3 DNA reads TGTGCCACCGGAGGGGATGACAGTCCCAACGCCGCAACTAATGAAAAACTGTTTTTT. Translated, it gives CATGGDDSPNAATNEKLFF.

This chain uses TRBV18 with TRBJ1-5; possibly TRBD1 for D (5 bases). Germline assignment: CDR1 KGHSH and CDR2 LQKENI. The CDR3 is 14 residues long. V dropped 2 bases and J dropped 3 bases, with 8 bases sitting between them. The CDR3 DNA sequence: TGTGCCAGCTCACCAGACAGTCTCAATCAGCCCCAGCATTTT. Its protein product is CASSPDSLNQPQHF. Full variable domain (rest looked up from reference TRBV18 and TRBJ1-5): NAGVMQNPRHLVRRRGQEARLRCSPMKGHSHVYWYRQLPEEGLKFMVYLQKENIIDESGMPKERFSAEFPKEGPSILRIQQVVRGDSAAYFCASSPDSLNQPQHFGDGTRLSIL.

The V gene is TRBV5-6, the J gene TRBJ1-5; D might be TRBD1 (5 bases). V was trimmed by 4 bases and J by 7 bases, leaving 12 bases between them. This CDR3 has 13 residues. CDR1 SGHDT and CDR2 YYEEEE come from the germline V gene. The CDR3 spells CASSRSGGQPQHF. The CDR3 bases are TGTGCCAGCAGCCGCTCTGGGGGGCAGCCCCAGCATTTT. Combining the CDR3 with reference TRBV5-6 and TRBJ1-5 gives the whole variable domain DAGVTQSPTHLIKTRGQQVTLRCSPKSGHDTVSWYQQALGQGPQFIFQYYEEEERQRGNFPDRFSGHQFPNYSSELNVNALLLGDSALYLCASSRSGGQPQHFGDGTRLSIL.

This chain connects TRBV5-1 to TRBJ1-4; the D gene is possibly TRBD1 (6 bases). CDR1 and CDR2 from the germline V gene are SGHRS and YFSETQ. The CDR3 runs to 16 residues. The V end lost 4 bases, the J end lost 3 bases, and 16 bases lay between the germline ends. CDR3 DNA: TGCGCCAGCAGCGGGACGGGGGGGGCAGCTAATGAAAAACTGTTTTTT. This gives the protein CASSGTGGAANEKLFF. The full variable domain, its missing parts supplied by reference TRBV5-1 and TRBJ1-4, is KAGVTQTPRYLIKTRGQQVTLSCSPISGHRSVSWYQQTPGQGLQFLFEYFSETQRNKGNFPGRFSGRQFSNSRSEMNVSTLELGDSALYLCASSGTGGAANEKLFFGSGTQLSVL.

This sequence joins TRBV19 and TRBJ1-4; D unclear. There are 15 residues in the CDR3. Germline CDR1 reads LNHDA; CDR2 reads SQIVND (reference sequence). The germline V and J ends were trimmed by 6 bases and 10 bases, with 21 bases remaining between them. CDR3 amino acids: CASSPPPGFPGKLFF. The DNA of the CDR3 is TGTGCCAGTAGCCCCCCTCCGGGATTCCCTGGAAAACTGTTTTTT. Full variable domain (rest looked up from reference TRBV19 and TRBJ1-4): DGGITQSPKYLFRKEGQNVTLSCEQNLNHDAMYWYRQDPGQGLRLIYYSQIVNDFQKGDIAEGYSVSREKKESFPLTVTSAQKNPTAFYLCASSPPPGFPGKLFFGSGTQLSVL.

In this sample, this clone turned up once. This chain's CDR3 is CASNQNQQGSDTQYF. The CDR3 bases are TGTGCCAGCAACCAGAACCAACAGGGATCAGATACGCAGTATTTT. This sequence joins TRBV5-6 and TRBJ2-3, with a tentative D call TRBD1 (6 bases). Trimming cost V 6 bases and J 4 bases, with 18 bases left between them. Germline assignment: CDR1 SGHDT and CDR2 YYEEEE. The CDR3 is made up of 15 amino acids.

The chain links TRBV7-2 to TRBJ1-6; 7 bases align to TRBD1. V trimming: 0 bases; J trimming: 4 bases; junction bases outside the gene matches: 6. The germline V gene encodes CDR1 SGHTA and CDR2 FQGNSA. This CDR3 contains 17 residues. CDR3 sequence reads: CASSLAPGQFYNSPLHF. DNA of the CDR3: TGTGCCAGCAGCTTAGCTCCGGGACAGTTTTATAATTCACCCCTCCACTTT.

The chain recombines TRBV5-4 with TRBJ2-1; 7 nucleotides agree with TRBD1. The V gene's germline CDR1 is SGHNT and CDR2 YYREEE (reference sequence). The CDR3 has 16 amino acids. Trimming cost V 6 bases and J 4 bases; bases outside gene matches: 13. Here the CDR3 reads CASTPVPGTEYNEQFF. CDR3 DNA sequence: TGTGCCAGCACCCCTGTACCTGGGACAGAATACAATGAGCAGTTCTTC.

The chain uses TRBV19 and TRBJ1-1; TRBD1 agrees at 7 bases. Per the germline V gene, CDR1 is LNHDA and CDR2 is SQIVND (reference sequence). The CDR3 covers 15 residues. V lost 7 bases to trimming and J lost 6 bases; unmatched junction nucleotides: 14. The DNA for the CDR3 is TGTGCCAGTATTGAAAACGGCAGGGGGATCCCTGAAGCTTTCTTT. Translating it yields CASIENGRGIPEAFF.

This rearrangement joins TRBV7-3 to TRBJ2-3; a possible D gene is TRBD2 (6 bases). The CDR3 consists of 16 residues. The V end was cut by 1 base, the J end by 0 bases, with 11 bases between. Per germline, CDR1 SGHTA and CDR2 FQGTGA. This CDR3 is CASSLMGGVSTDTQYF. CDR3 coding DNA: TGTGCCAGCAGCTTAATGGGCGGGGTGAGCACAGATACGCAGTATTTT. Together with reference TRBV7-3 and TRBJ2-3, the CDR3 gives the full variable domain: GAGVSQTPSNKVTEKGKYVELRCDPISGHTALYWYRQSLGQGPEFLIYFQGTGAADDSGLPNDRFFAVRPEGSVSTLKIQRTERGDSAVYLCASSLMGGVSTDTQYFGPGTRLTVL.

There are a few counts of this clone. The J gene is TRBJ1-1, the V gene TRBV6-6; a weak D match, TRBD1 (6 bases). The CDR3 has 15 amino acids. The V and J ends lost 4 bases and 1 base respectively, with 13 bases between them. Germline CDR1 reads MNHNY; CDR2 reads SVGAGI (reference sequence). The CDR3 DNA follows: TGTGCCAGCAGTTCCCCAGGGGAGGGGAACACTGAAGCTTTCTTT. Its translation is CASSSPGEGNTEAFF.

This clone was found once. The genes are TRBV6-6 and TRBJ2-7, with a possible D match to TRBD1 (7 bases). This CDR3 spans 15 amino acids. Germline V gene sequence: CDR1 MNHNY, CDR2 SVGAGI (reference sequence). The ends were cut back, 0 bases at V and 5 bases at J, with 14 bases in the middle. CDR3 in DNA: TGTGCCAGCAGTTACTCGTTCCGCAGGGGGGACGAGCAGTACTTC. Protein: CASSYSFRRGDEQYF.

The CDR3 DNA sequence: TGTGCCAGCCGTTACGGGCTAGCAGCGAACACCGGGGAGCTGTTTTTT. Encoded protein: CASRYGLAANTGELFF. The chain joins TRBV9 to TRBJ2-2, with D possibly matching TRBD2 (5 bases). This CDR3 region has 16 residues. From germline, CDR1 is SGDLS and CDR2 YYNGEE. V was trimmed by 7 bases and J by 0 bases, leaving 16 bases between them.

The sample holds a few counts of this clone. The chain has TRBV5-6 and TRBJ1-1, with D possibly TRBD1 on 5 matching bases. This CDR3 is built from 15 residues. V was clipped by 0 bases and J by 4 bases, with 13 bases between them. CDR1 is SGHDT and CDR2 is YYEEEE in the germline V gene. CDR3 amino acids: CASSLGPGVPTEAFF. In DNA form, the CDR3 reads TGTGCCAGCAGCTTGGGTCCGGGGGTCCCCACTGAAGCTTTCTTT.

This chain joins TRBV5-4 and TRBJ2-1, with a possible D match to TRBD1 (6 bases). The CDR3 length is 12 residues. Trimming removed 2 bases from V and 9 bases from J, with 9 bases in between. Germline V gene data show CDR1 as SGHNT and CDR2 as YYREEE (reference sequence). CDR3 sequence (DNA): TGTGCCAGCAGCTTACAGGGCCCTGAGCAGTTCTTC. This sequence encodes CASSLQGPEQFF.

V is TRBV7-9 and J is TRBJ1-2; possible D gene TRBD1, 6 bases. Germline-derived CDR1 and CDR2 are SEHNR and FQNEAQ (reference sequence). This CDR3 is 16 amino acids long. The V end lost 7 bases, the J end lost 8 bases, and 26 bases lay between the germline ends. CDR3: CASIAWDTEGHQGYTF. The CDR3 DNA is TGTGCCAGCATTGCTTGGGACACCGAAGGTCATCAGGGCTACACCTTC.

The V gene is TRBV28, the J gene TRBJ2-5; 7 bases agree with TRBD2. CDR1 and CDR2 from the germline V gene are MDHEN and SYDVKM. V lost 8 bases to trimming and J lost 5 bases; unmatched junction nucleotides: 5. There are 12 residues in the CDR3. The CDR3 region is CASHERGETQYF. The CDR3, as DNA: TGTGCCAGCCACGAGCGGGGCGAGACCCAGTACTTC.

About this clone itself: Different DNA sequences within this sample yield the same CDR3. The rearrangement uses TRBV11-2 and TRBJ1-2; TRBD1 might be the D (6 bases). The germline V and J ends were trimmed by 5 bases and 13 bases, with 11 bases remaining between them. There are 10 residues in the CDR3. Per germline, CDR1 SGHAT and CDR2 FQNNGV. CDR3 loop: CASSPGDITF. CDR3 nucleotide sequence: TGTGCCAGCAGCCCAGGGGATATCACCTTC.

This chain joins TRBV11-1 and TRBJ2-1; TRBD2 agrees at 11 bases. The CDR3 totals 17 residues. Germline loops: CDR1 SGHAT, CDR2 FQDESV (reference sequence). V trimming: 5 bases; J trimming: 1 base; junction bases outside the gene matches: 7. In nucleotides, the CDR3 is TGTGCCAGCAGCCCGCAACTAGCGGGAGAATCCTACAATGAGCAGTTCTTC. It specifies CASSPQLAGESYNEQFF.

The CDR3 DNA reads as TGTGCCAGCAGCACCCCGGGAGCTCCTAATGAAAAACTGTTTTTT. It codes for CASSTPGAPNEKLFF. The chain carries TRBV9 and TRBJ1-4; D not certain. The germline V gene encodes CDR1 SGDLS and CDR2 YYNGEE. Trimming stripped 4 bases from V and 3 bases from J, with 13 bases between. This CDR3 is built from 15 residues.

V is TRBV28 and J is TRBJ1-2, with 7 bases aligning to TRBD1. The CDR3 spans 13 residues. The trim removed 7 bases at V and 8 bases at J, leaving 10 bases unmatched. Per germline, CDR1 MDHEN and CDR2 SYDVKM. CDR3 coding DNA: TGTGCCAGCAATAGAGGGGGCGCGGGAGGCTACACCTTC. Translated, it gives CASNRGGAGGYTF.

The V gene is TRBV12-5, the J gene TRBJ2-2; D is undetermined. V lost 0 bases, J lost 6 bases, and 8 bases lay in between. Looked up from germline, CDR1 is LGHNT and CDR2 is FRNRAP. CDR3 size: 14 residues. Written as DNA, the CDR3 is TGTGCTAGTGGTTTGGTCCCATTCCCCGGGGAGCTGTTTTTT. Protein product: CASGLVPFPGELFF.